This TCR beta chain emerged from a study of blood T cell repertoires in COVID-19. Background on the study: Samples representing acute and convalescent COVID-19 were sourced from the United States, Italy and Spain. In each case, the material was cDNA or gDNA derived from T cells, B-cell-depleted T cells, or PBMCs.

Authors' analysis steps: Using reference gene primer amplification, nucleated cell counts were estimated. Generated by immunoSEQ multiplex PCR, the TCRdb table keeps only in-frame clones and is missing some. That table is the source of V, J and clone size, and D and trimming were worked out from the DNA. The sample holds about 48,000 clones, about 85% seen once. The length of the CDR3 is 15 residues. Germline loops: CDR1 SGHTA, CDR2 FQGNSA. The V segment lost 7 bases and the J segment 4 bases; nucleotides outside the gene matches: 5. Material: peripheral blood. The chain carries TRBV7-2 and TRBJ2-7; 15 bases fit TRBD2. The sequence was collected from a woman aged 55-70 years with acute or convalescent COVID-19. CDR3 residues: CASKEGLAGGYEQYF. The CDR3 region has the DNA TGTGCCAGCAAAGAGGGACTAGCGGGAGGATACGAGCAGTACTTC. Full variable domain (outside the CDR3, taken from reference TRBV7-2 and TRBJ2-7): GAGVSQSPSNKVTEKGKDVELRCDPISGHTALYWYRQSLGQGLEFLIYFQGNSAPDKSGLPSDRFSAERTGGSVSTLTIQRTQQEDSAVYLCASKEGLAGGYEQYFGPGTRLTVT.